The rows below give T cell receptor beta chains drawn from one sample of a study of CD8+CD57+ T cells in acquired aplastic anemia. TCRdb analysed the reads with MiXCR anew, one entry per CDR3 protein. The data show some 120,000 distinct CDR3 sequences, 48% seen once. Sequenced sample: sorted CD4+, CD8+, or CD8+CD57+ T cells (not recorded which) from PBMCs. These receptors all stem from a human donor in good health, serving as a control. CDR3s include the opening cysteine and the closing phenylalanine or tryptophan. D genes are given only for firm matches. Only part of the rows carry a size: once, few, many, or a class if the clone is expanded.

D	J	V	size	DNA	CDR3
TRBD1	TRBJ1-2	TRBV7-6	many	TGTGCCAGCAGCTTAGCGACAGGGGGCAGGGATGGCTACACCTTC	CASSLATGGRDGYTF
NA	TRBJ2-7	TRBV20-1	NA	TGCAGTGCCGGACCGGGGCCCTACGAGCAGTACTTC	CSAGPGPYEQYF
NA	TRBJ1-1	TRBV30	many	TGTGCCTGGAGTGGGGAGGGTATTACGAACACTGAAGCTTTCTTT	CAWSGEGITNTEAFF
TRBD1	TRBJ2-7	TRBV7-8	NA	TGTGCCAGCAGCTTTGACAGGGGGCAAGACGAGCAGTACTTC	CASSFDRGQDEQYF
TRBD2	TRBJ2-5	TRBV14	NA	TGTGCCAGCAGGCCCGGGACTAGCGGGGGATGGGAGACCCAGTACTTC	CASRPGTSGGWETQYF
NA	TRBJ1-6	TRBV20-1	many	TGCAGTGCTAGAGATCAGCTACAGTCACCCCTCCACTTT	CSARDQLQSPLHF
NA	TRBJ2-5	TRBV10-3	NA	TGTGCCATCAGTGAGTACGGGGGCCAAGAGACCCAGTACTTC	CAISEYGGQETQYF
NA	TRBJ1-2	TRBV28	many	TGTGCCAGCAACTGGGGGGCATCTGGCTACACCTTC	CASNWGASGYTF
TRBD2	TRBJ2-1	TRBV2	NA	TGTGCCAGCAGTGGGACTAGCGGCGGGGATGAGCAGTTCTTC	CASSGTSGGDEQFF
NA	TRBJ2-1	TRBV2	NA	TGTGCCAGCATGACCTACAATGAGCAGTTCTTC	CASMTYNEQFF
TRBD2	TRBJ2-5	TRBV10-3	NA	TGTGCCATCGGTTCCGGGACTAGCGGGGGGCAGACCCAGTACTTC	CAIGSGTSGGQTQYF
NA	TRBJ1-1	TRBV19	NA	TGTGCCAGTAGTATAGTCCGGGGAAACACTGAAGCTTTCTTT	CASSIVRGNTEAFF
NA	TRBJ2-6	TRBV7-8	many	TGTGCCAGCAGCACGAGGTCCTTGTCTGGGGCCAACGTCCTGACTTTC	CASSTRSLSGANVLTF
NA	TRBJ2-3	TRBV15	few	TGTGCCACCAGCAGTGATATCTTGGCGGGGAAGACAGATACGCAGTATTTT	CATSSDILAGKTDTQYF
TRBD2	TRBJ2-1	TRBV25-1	NA	TGTGCCAGCAGTGGTGGGACTAGCTTCACTGAGCAGTTCTTC	CASSGGTSFTEQFF
NA	TRBJ2-7	TRBV11-3	many	TGTGCCAGCAGCTTATCAGGGGTGGAAGAGCAGTACTTC	CASSLSGVEEQYF
TRBD2	TRBJ2-1	TRBV19	many	TGTGCCAGTAGTAGTAGCGGGGGGGACCTGTACTCCTACAATGAGCAGTTCTTC	CASSSSGGDLYSYNEQFF
NA	TRBJ1-6	TRBV7-2	few	TGTGCCAGCAGACCCCGCGGGGAAGGGCCCCTCCACTTT	CASRPRGEGPLHF
NA	TRBJ2-7	TRBV7-9	once	TGTGCCAGCAGCTTCGGACGGTACGAGCAGTACTTC	CASSFGRYEQYF
NA	TRBJ1-6	TRBV5-4	many	TGTGCCAGCAGCCCAGACATTGGGAAGGCCCTCCACTTT	CASSPDIGKALHF
TRBD1	TRBJ1-2	TRBV10-3	NA	TGTGCCATCATTGGACCGGGACAGGGTGTATATGGCTACACCTTC	CAIIGPGQGVYGYTF
NA	TRBJ1-1	TRBV2	once	TGTGCCAGCAGTGATAGACATTTTAACACTGAAGCTTTCTTT	CASSDRHFNTEAFF
TRBD1	TRBJ2-7	TRBV2	few	TGTGCCAGCACACCGGACAGGGCATACGAGCAGTACTTC	CASTPDRAYEQYF
TRBD2	TRBJ2-2	TRBV29-1	NA	TGCAGCGTAAATAGCGGGAGTGATACCGGGGAGCTGTTTTTT	CSVNSGSDTGELFF
NA	TRBJ1-2	TRBV6-5	many	TGTGCCAGCAGTTCTGCTACAGGGCTAATTTATAGCTACACCTTC	CASSSATGLIYSYTF
TRBD1	TRBJ1-2	TRBV7-2	once	TGTGCCAGCAGCTTCCGGGACAGATCTAACTATGGCTGCACCTTC	CASSFRDRSNYGCTF
TRBD2	TRBJ2-1	TRBV11-2	NA	TGTGCCAGCAGCTTAGATCTAGCGGGAGCTTACAATGAGCAGTTCTTC	CASSLDLAGAYNEQFF